These 16 T cell receptor beta chains share one sample of origin, sequenced in a study of blood T cells in healthy people across ages. A second about 6 to 12 cycle PCR used barcoded and J-beta primers. MiXCR was run by TCRdb on the 5' RACE reads, yielding one entry per CDR3 protein. Among 600,000 to 850,000 distinct CDR3 sequences listed, 20% to 30% were seen once. The sample was also linked to a second study, of T cells of mothers and their children.

Sequencing was performed on blood. These receptors originate from a boy younger than 18 in good health.

This clonotype was recorded a few times. The rearrangement uses TRBV29-1 and TRBJ2-3; tentatively, D is TRBD2 (6 bases). V was cut by 8 bases and J by 1 base, with 22 bases left in between. The germline V gene has CDR1 SQVTM and CDR2 ANQGSEA. The CDR3 is made up of 16 amino acids. This CDR3 reads CSSRLGGGSGTDTQYF. Here the CDR3 DNA reads TGCAGCTCACGGTTGGGAGGTGGGTCCGGCACAGATACGCAGTATTTT.

This chain joins TRBV9 and TRBJ2-5; 9 nucleotides align to TRBD2. Trimming at V came to 4 bases and at J to 5 bases, leaving 6 bases not matched to a gene. CDR3 length: 14 residues. Germline V gene lookup returns CDR1 SGDLS and CDR2 YYNGEE. In DNA form, the CDR3 reads TGTGCCAGCAGCCCCGCGGGGGGGTATGAGACCCAGTACTTC. Translating gives CASSPAGGYETQYF.

This rearrangement joins TRBV20-1 to TRBJ2-1; TRBD1 matches at 7 bases. V shed 5 bases, J shed 6 bases, and the junction held 13 bases outside the gene matches. Germline CDR1 is DFQATT and CDR2 is SNEGSKA (reference sequence). The CDR3 covers 15 residues. This chain's CDR3 is CSAPPRQGVGNEQFF. The CDR3 nucleotides are TGCAGTGCTCCTCCGCGACAGGGAGTTGGCAATGAGCAGTTCTTC.

This clonotype occurred a few times. The chain recombines TRBV11-3 with TRBJ1-2; 10 nucleotides agree with TRBD1. The CDR3 consists of 15 residues. Germline V gives CDR1 SGHNT, CDR2 YENEEA. V was clipped by 5 bases and J by 6 bases; unmatched bases: 9. This chain's CDR3 is CASSLRPGTGDGYTF. CDR3 DNA: TGTGCCAGCAGCCTCCGTCCCGGGACAGGGGATGGCTACACCTTC.

V is TRBV5-1 and J is TRBJ2-5; TRBD2 matches 9 bases. The CDR3 covers 16 residues. The V gene's germline CDR1 is SGHRS and CDR2 YFSETQ. With V trimmed by 4 bases and J by 6 bases, 13 bases remained unmatched. The CDR3 loop reads CASSPLGGRGQKTQYF. CDR3 sequence (DNA): TGCGCCAGCAGCCCGTTAGGCGGGAGGGGTCAAAAGACCCAGTACTTC.

As for this clonotype: At one of its ends the junction is not consistent with the germline gene, which may arise from a read error. The chain uses TRBV14 and TRBJ2-2, with D possibly called TRBD1 or TRBD2 (5 bases each). The CDR3 runs to 17 residues. Per the germline V gene, CDR1 is SGHDN and CDR2 is FVKESK. The CDR3 bases are TGTGCCAGCAGCCAAGATAGGCACAGGAGGAACATCGGGGAGCTGTTTTTT. Its protein is CASSQDRHRRNIGELFF. Full variable domain (remainder filled in from reference TRBV14 and TRBJ2-2): EAGVTQFPSHSVIEKGQTVTLRCDPISGHDNLYWYRRVMGKEIKFLLHFVKESKQDESGMPNNRFLAERTGGTYSTLKVQPAELEDSGVYFCASSQDRHRRNIGELFFGEGSRLTVL.

The chain combines TRBV7-2 with TRBJ2-3, with 9 bases identical to TRBD2. Germline V lookup: CDR1 SGHTA, CDR2 FQGNSA. Trimming cost V 6 bases and J 6 bases; bases outside gene matches: 10. CDR3 length: 15 residues. The CDR3 sequence: CASRVAGAHSDTQYF. For the CDR3, the DNA is TGTGCCAGCAGGGTAGCGGGAGCCCACAGTGATACGCAGTATTTT.

The gene calls are TRBV5-6 and TRBJ1-5; D gene ambiguous. The germline V gene encodes CDR1 SGHDT and CDR2 YYEEEE. V gave up 2 bases and J gave up 4 bases, with 10 bases separating them. The CDR3 sequence is 14 residues long. This chain's CDR3 is CASSLLQANQPQHF. The CDR3 DNA is TGTGCCAGCAGCTTATTGCAGGCTAATCAGCCCCAGCATTTT.

The chain links TRBV5-6 to TRBJ1-6; D gene ambiguous. CDR1 SGHDT and CDR2 YYEEEE come from the germline V gene. The CDR3 runs 14 residues. V was shortened by 4 bases and J by 7 bases, with 12 bases between the two germline ends. The CDR3 region is CASSAAGENSPLHF. As DNA, the CDR3 is TGTGCCAGCAGCGCAGCCGGGGAAAATTCACCCCTCCACTTT.

This chain uses TRBV3-1 with TRBJ2-1; 13 bases align to TRBD2. The CDR3 is made up of 16 amino acids. J lost 8 bases, V lost 5 bases, and 9 bases had no gene match. Germline V lookup: CDR1 LGHDT, CDR2 YNNKEL (reference sequence). This chain's CDR3 is CASSLLAGGSGDEQFF. The CDR3, as DNA: TGTGCCAGCAGCTTACTAGCGGGGGGGTCAGGCGATGAGCAGTTCTTC.

This clonotype turned up a few times. CDR3 sequence: CASSGRREVFGYTF. The CDR3 DNA reads as TGTGCCAGCAGTGGTCGTCGAGAGGTTTTTGGCTACACCTTC. V is TRBV6-2 or TRBV6-3 and J is TRBJ1-2; D gene ambiguous. Deletions cut 5 bases from V and 7 bases from J, with 17 bases between. Germline values: CDR1 MNHEY, CDR2 SVGEGT. The CDR3 has 14 amino acids.

The chain is built from TRBV12-3 or TRBV12-4 and TRBJ1-3; no clear D gene. Trimming left V 5 bases short and J 0 bases short, with 14 bases between. This CDR3 contains 16 residues. This CDR3 is CASSLLRGASGNTIYF. CDR3 in DNA: TGTGCCAGCAGTCTTCTTCGCGGCGCCTCTGGAAACACCATATATTTT.

The chain combines TRBV24-1 with TRBJ2-3; D unclear. CDR3 size: 14 residues. CDR1 and CDR2 (germline): KGHDR, SFDVKD. V was trimmed by 6 bases and J by 4 bases, leaving 13 bases between them. The CDR3 DNA reads TGTGCCACCAGTTCGACGGGTCTGTCAGATACGCAGTATTTT. As protein: CATSSTGLSDTQYF.

The CDR3 region has the DNA TGTGCCAGCAGTGACAGGACAGGGGAATATAGCAATCAGCCCCAGCATTTT. Its translation: CASSDRTGEYSNQPQHF. The V and J genes are TRBV2 and TRBJ1-5; 9 positions agree with TRBD1. There are 17 residues in the CDR3. Trimming took 3 bases from V and 0 from J; bases not matched to a gene: 6. Germline values: CDR1 SNHLY, CDR2 FYNNEI.

The rearrangement uses TRBV12-3 or TRBV12-4 and TRBJ1-2; D gene uncertain. The V and J ends lost 5 bases and 5 bases respectively, with 18 bases between them. The CDR3 is made up of 15 amino acids. CDR3 region: CASSLRARESYGYTF. The CDR3 DNA sequence: TGTGCCAGCAGTCTCCGGGCTCGGGAGAGTTATGGCTACACCTTC.

The CDR3 sequence: CASSQDHGVGEQFF. The CDR3 bases are TGTGCCAGCAGCCAAGATCACGGGGTGGGTGAGCAGTTCTTC. The chain joins TRBV14 to TRBJ2-5; maybe TRBD2 (5 bases). The J call may be in error: the DNA end matches TRBJ2-1 better. Per the germline V gene, CDR1 is SGHDN and CDR2 is FVKESK. This CDR3 region has 14 residues.